A selection of T cell receptor beta chains follows, all from one sample in a study of T cell responses to AZD1222 COVID-19 vaccine. Using immunoSEQ multiplex PCR, the repertoire was profiled, and TCRdb retains in-frame clones only, with some absent. The sample has about 180,000 clones, around nine tenths seen once. Sample: peripheral blood, taken on day 0 of AZD1222 vaccination. Receptor source: an adult in good health. CDR3s include the opening cysteine and the closing phenylalanine or tryptophan.

V,J,CDR3
TRBV4-3,TRBJ1-2,CASSQDQGGDYGYTF
TRBV30,TRBJ1-4,CAWSRRADQGEKLFF
TRBV6-4,TRBJ1-2,CASSAQTGDGYTF
TRBV5-4,TRBJ2-7,CASSLEATRRQYF
TRBV4-3,TRBJ2-7,CASSQDTDRAFHLYEQYF
TRBV9,TRBJ2-5,CASSVRGGQETQYF
TRBV27,TRBJ2-7,CASSPLGRRTYEQYF
TRBV27,TRBJ1-3,CASSLQGAAGNTIYF
TRBV6-1,TRBJ1-6,CASSLELDPLHF
TRBV30,TRBJ2-5,CAWSSKETQYF
TRBV27,TRBJ2-1,CASSLLNEQFF
TRBV7-8,TRBJ1-1,CASSLMASSTEAFF
TRBV6-2/TRBV6-3,TRBJ2-5,CASSYGFLETQYF
TRBV6-5,TRBJ1-1,CASSRALEAFF
TRBV7-3,TRBJ2-3,CASSFGGGTTDTQYF
TRBV7-2,TRBJ1-2,CASSLIQGGLNGYTF
TRBV7-8,TRBJ2-2,CASSGSGGVTGELFF
TRBV7-3,TRBJ1-1,CASSLDDGQGVRAEAFF
TRBV5-1,TRBJ2-2,CASSLVPSGGLNTGELFF
TRBV6-6,TRBJ2-7,CASSSFGIGYEQYF
TRBV4-1,TRBJ2-5,CASSQDLQAQETQYF
TRBV5-4,TRBJ2-3,CASSTGRGLAGSRDTQYF
TRBV11-2,TRBJ2-7,CASSPTGGASYEQYF
TRBV25-1,TRBJ1-2,CASSESDSQSYTF
TRBV9,TRBJ2-3,CASSVVTSLIHF
TRBV7-2,TRBJ2-7,CASSFDSGYEQYF
TRBV7-9,TRBJ1-1,CASSGHGYDRGGTEAFF
TRBV13,TRBJ2-2,CASSPGQQNTGELFF
TRBV5-4,TRBJ2-3,CASSSGTSGGTSTDTQYF